Presented here are 20 T cell receptor beta chains from one specimen sequenced in a study of blood T cell repertoires in COVID-19. Using immunoSEQ multiplex PCR, the repertoire was profiled, and TCRdb retains in-frame clones only, with some absent. This sample has tens of thousands of clones; roughly nine tenths occur once, and the top ten carry 4.5% to 5.5%. Sequenced input: peripheral blood. The receptors here all came from a human donor in a cohort sampled during active COVID-19.

The chain uses TRBV18 and TRBJ1-4; the match to TRBD1 covers 9 bases. Trimming cost V 1 base and J 8 bases; bases outside gene matches: 5. Per the germline V gene, CDR1 is KGHSH and CDR2 is LQKENI. The CDR3 is 15 amino acids. The CDR3 DNA follows: TGTGCCAGCTCACCACAAACAGGGGGCAAAGAAAAACTGTTTTTT. Amino acids: CASSPQTGGKEKLFF.

The chain employs TRBV9 and TRBJ2-7; TRBD2 agrees at 8 bases. The CDR3 covers 15 residues. With V trimmed by 2 bases and J by 3 bases, 7 bases remained unmatched. Looked up from germline, CDR1 is SGDLS and CDR2 is YYNGEE. The CDR3 protein is CASSVRAGGGYEQYF. CDR3 bases: TGTGCCAGCAGCGTGCGGGCGGGAGGAGGCTACGAGCAGTACTTC.

The chain uses TRBV5-1 and TRBJ2-7; TRBD1 matches 7 bases. CDR3 length equals 15 residues. Germline V gene lookup returns CDR1 SGHRS and CDR2 YFSETQ. V shed 0 bases and J 5 bases; nucleotides not matched to a gene: 8. The DNA of the CDR3 is TGCGCCAGCAGCTTGGGCCCGGACAGGCGGAACGAGCAGTACTTC. It is translated as CASSLGPDRRNEQYF.

CDR3 loop: CASRTDRNYGYTF. CDR3 DNA: TGTGCCAGTCGGACAGACCGTAACTATGGCTACACCTTC. J is TRBJ1-2 and V is TRBV19; D perhaps matches TRBD1 (6 bases). Germline V lookup: CDR1 LNHDA, CDR2 SQIVND (reference sequence). Trimming took off 8 bases at V and 1 base at J, with 11 bases between the two ends. This CDR3 is 13 amino acids long.

Points on this clone: Germline is not matched at one junction end, which may reflect a read error. The chain couples TRBV25-1 to TRBJ2-5, with 9 nucleotides matching TRBD1. In germline, CDR1 is MGHDK, CDR2 SYGVNS. CDR3 size: 14 residues. The CDR3 region has the DNA TGTGCCAGCGGTGAACAGGGGGCACAAGAGACCCAGTACTTC. This encodes CASGEQGAQETQYF.

The table lists this clone with a count of one. The rearrangement uses TRBV28 and TRBJ1-2, with D possibly TRBD1 on 5 matching bases. Germline loops: CDR1 MDHEN, CDR2 SYDVKM. The CDR3 is 15 residues long. V dropped 4 bases and J dropped 0 bases, with 12 bases sitting between them. CDR3 DNA: TGTGCCAGCAGTTCCCCTAGGGGTGCTAACTATGGCTACACCTTC. It encodes CASSSPRGANYGYTF.

V and J are TRBV29-1 and TRBJ1-1; TRBD1 might be the D (5 bases). CDR1 is SQVTM, CDR2 ANQGSEA, per germline. The CDR3 contains 14 residues. V shed 1 base and J shed 2 bases, with 11 bases lying between them. CDR3 nucleotide sequence: TGCAGCGTTGAAGGCCCAGGGTTAAACACTGAAGCTTTCTTT. As protein: CSVEGPGLNTEAFF. Combining the CDR3 with reference TRBV29-1 and TRBJ1-1 gives the whole variable domain SAVISQKPSRDICQRGTSLTIQCQVDSQVTMMFWYRQQPGQSLTLIATANQGSEATYESGFVIDKFPISRPNLTFSTLTVSNMSPEDSSIYLCSVEGPGLNTEAFFGQGTRLTVV.

The J gene is TRBJ2-7, the V gene TRBV19; 10 nucleotides align to TRBD2. Germline V gene data show CDR1 as LNHDA and CDR2 as SQIVND (reference sequence). V shed 2 bases and J 5 bases; nucleotides not matched to a gene: 6. The CDR3 contains 15 residues. This CDR3 reads CASSISSSGGNEQYF. The CDR3 nucleotides are TGTGCCAGTAGTATATCGTCTAGCGGGGGAAACGAGCAGTACTTC.

Here the CDR3 reads CASGRRGSTDTQYF. The CDR3 DNA reads TGTGCCAGCGGTCGGCGGGGGAGCACAGATACGCAGTATTTT. The chain is built from TRBV3-1 (or the pseudogene TRBV3-2) and TRBJ2-3; 7 bases align to TRBD2. Germline values: CDR1 LGHDT, CDR2 YNNKEL (reference sequence). The CDR3 spans 14 residues. V lost 8 bases, J lost 0 bases, and 5 bases stayed unmatched.

The V and J genes are TRBV28 and TRBJ2-7, with D unresolved. This CDR3 has 12 amino acids. Germline CDR1 and CDR2: MDHEN and SYDVKM. V lost 4 bases, J lost 2 bases, and 6 bases lay in between. CDR3 protein: CASSSLPYEQYF. CDR3 sequence (DNA): TGTGCCAGCAGTTCCCTTCCCTACGAGCAGTACTTC.

The rearrangement uses TRBV19 and TRBJ2-5; 9 nucleotides line up with TRBD2. The ends lost 6 bases at V and 4 bases at J; junction bases unmatched: 9. The CDR3 has 15 amino acids. Germline CDR1 LNHDA, CDR2 SQIVND (reference sequence). CDR3 protein: CASSPEGLASETQYF. The CDR3 DNA follows: TGTGCCAGTAGCCCCGAGGGACTAGCCTCAGAGACCCAGTACTTC.

The V gene is TRBV19, the J gene TRBJ2-1; weak D call: TRBD1 (5 bases). Germline CDR1 LNHDA, CDR2 SQIVND (reference sequence). The CDR3 covers 15 residues. V lost 3 bases, J lost 8 bases, and 17 bases lay in between. The CDR3 bases are TGTGCCAGTAGTATCAAGCAGGGTTCTCGGGATGAGCAGTTCTTC. It codes for CASSIKQGSRDEQFF.

V gene TRBV28 combines with J gene TRBJ2-5; 8 bases line up with TRBD2. CDR1 and CDR2 (germline): MDHEN, SYDVKM. The CDR3 spans 17 residues. V shed 1 base, J shed 2 bases, and the junction held 9 bases outside the gene matches. DNA for the CDR3: TGTGCCAGCAGTTTATCCAGCGGGAGCGCCTCACAAGAGACCCAGTACTTC. As protein: CASSLSSGSASQETQYF.

The V and J genes are TRBV10-2 and TRBJ1-6, with D uncertain. The ends were cut back, 3 bases at V and 3 bases at J, with 12 bases in the middle. CDR1 and CDR2 (germline): WSHSY, SAAADI. CDR3 length: 16 residues. DNA for the CDR3: TGCGCCAGCAGTGACGGGGTCAGTAACTATAATTCACCCCTCCACTTT. It encodes CASSDGVSNYNSPLHF.

The chain carries TRBV3-1 (or the pseudogene TRBV3-2) and TRBJ2-7; D gene ambiguous. Trimming left V 4 bases short and J 6 bases short, with 7 bases between. This CDR3 is 11 amino acids long. Germline-derived CDR1 and CDR2 are LGHDT and YNNKEL (reference sequence). The CDR3 nucleotides read TGTGCCAGCAGCCTTAGTTCCGAGCAGTACTTC. This sequence encodes CASSLSSEQYF.

V and J are TRBV6-2 or TRBV6-3 and TRBJ2-7; 9 nucleotides match TRBD1. V lost 5 bases and J lost 1; bases outside the gene matches: 12. This CDR3 contains 17 residues. Germline-derived CDR1 and CDR2 are MNHEY and SVGEGT. As DNA, the CDR3 is TGTGCCAGCAGTAGCGGGACAGGGAAACGCCTTTCCTACGAGCAGTACTTC. As protein: CASSSGTGKRLSYEQYF.

In nucleotides, the CDR3 is TGTGCCAGCACCCGATCCGGGACTAGCGGAAACCCTAATGGGAATGAGCAGTTCTTC. Protein product: CASTRSGTSGNPNGNEQFF. V usage is TRBV3-1 (or the pseudogene TRBV3-2) and J usage is TRBJ2-1; 11 bases line up with TRBD2. Germline CDR1 is LGHDT and CDR2 is YNNKEL (reference sequence). The CDR3 covers 19 residues. Unmatched junction bases numbered 21, after V lost 7 bases and J lost 7 bases.

CDR3 residues: CASSSAASGRYKTQYF. DNA for the CDR3: TGTGCCAGCAGTTCGGCCGCTAGCGGGAGGTATAAGACCCAGTACTTC. This chain uses TRBV6-5 with TRBJ2-5; 11 bases fit TRBD2. V was clipped by 4 bases and J by 6 bases; unmatched bases: 10. Germline V gene sequence: CDR1 MNHEY, CDR2 SVGAGI. The CDR3 loop spans 16 amino acids.

The J gene is TRBJ2-7, the V gene TRBV5-4, with a possible D match to TRBD2 (6 bases). CDR3 length: 15 amino acids. Per germline, CDR1 SGHNT and CDR2 YYREEE (reference sequence). Trimming removed 6 bases at V and 7 bases at J, with 23 bases between. CDR3 residues: CASTSGGASALEQYF. CDR3 DNA sequence: TGTGCCAGCACCAGTGGAGGGGCTAGCGCGCTTGAGCAGTACTTC. Filled out from reference TRBV5-4 and TRBJ2-7, the complete variable domain reads ETGVTQSPTHLIKTRGQQVTLRCSSQSGHNTVSWYQQALGQGPQFIFQYYREEENGRGNFPPRFSGLQFPNYSSELNVNALELDDSALYLCASTSGGASALEQYFGPGTRLTVT.

The gene calls are TRBV10-3 and TRBJ1-5; no firm D call. V lost 6 bases to trimming and J lost 0 bases, with 18 bases between them. CDR3 length: 17 amino acids. Germline CDR1 reads ENHRY; CDR2 reads SYGVKD. The CDR3 reads CAISAGSGLYSNQPQHF. The CDR3 DNA reads as TGTGCCATCAGCGCGGGGAGCGGCCTATATAGCAATCAGCCCCAGCATTTT.